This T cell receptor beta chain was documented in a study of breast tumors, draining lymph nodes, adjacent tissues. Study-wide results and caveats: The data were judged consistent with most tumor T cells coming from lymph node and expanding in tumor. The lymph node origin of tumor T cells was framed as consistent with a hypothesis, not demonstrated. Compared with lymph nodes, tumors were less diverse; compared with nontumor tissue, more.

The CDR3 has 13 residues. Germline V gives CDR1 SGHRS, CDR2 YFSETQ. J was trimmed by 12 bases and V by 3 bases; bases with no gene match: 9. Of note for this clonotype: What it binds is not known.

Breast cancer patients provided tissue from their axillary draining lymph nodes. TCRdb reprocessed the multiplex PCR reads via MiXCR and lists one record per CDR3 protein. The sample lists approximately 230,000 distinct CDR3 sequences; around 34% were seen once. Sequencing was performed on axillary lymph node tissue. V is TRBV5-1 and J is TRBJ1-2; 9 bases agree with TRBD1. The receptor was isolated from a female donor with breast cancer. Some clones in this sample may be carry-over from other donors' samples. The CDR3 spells CASSWDRAPGNTF. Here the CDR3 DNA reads TGCGCCAGCAGCTGGGACAGGGCACCGGGAAACACCTTC.